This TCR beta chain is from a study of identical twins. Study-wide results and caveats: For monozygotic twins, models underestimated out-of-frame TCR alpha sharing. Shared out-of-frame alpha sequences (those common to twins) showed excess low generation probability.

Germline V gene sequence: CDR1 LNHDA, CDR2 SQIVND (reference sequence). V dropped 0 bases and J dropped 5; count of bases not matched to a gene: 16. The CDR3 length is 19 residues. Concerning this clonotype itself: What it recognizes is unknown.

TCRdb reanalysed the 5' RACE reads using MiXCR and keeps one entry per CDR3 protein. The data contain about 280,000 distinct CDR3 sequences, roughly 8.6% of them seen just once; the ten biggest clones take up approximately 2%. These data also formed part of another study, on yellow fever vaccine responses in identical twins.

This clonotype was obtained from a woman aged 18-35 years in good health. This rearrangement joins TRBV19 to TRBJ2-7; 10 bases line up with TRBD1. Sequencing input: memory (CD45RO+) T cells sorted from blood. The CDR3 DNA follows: TGTGCCAGTAGTATAGATGCCCCCTGGACAGGGGGGTTCGGTAACGAGCAGTACTTC. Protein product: CASSIDAPWTGGFGNEQYF.